The entry below describes one T cell receptor (beta chain). What it binds is not known. Only in-frame clones appear in the TCRdb table, and some are missing; sequencing was by immunoSEQ multiplex PCR. The data hold about 130,000 clones, with less than 90% observed a single time. These data come from a study of identifying expanded T cells in peripheral blood. Study results and caveats: Two-week clone count variance significantly increased as total template count grew. Over two and four weeks, about 15 and 18 clones changed, versus 1.2 between replicates.

Healthy donors had no documented immune events, such as infections, while sampled. Losses at the gene ends were 6 bases for V and 7 bases for J; bases not matched to a gene: 16. The germline V gene encodes CDR1 MDHEN and CDR2 SYDVKM. The CDR3 sequence is 16 residues long. The material sequenced was blood. The chain carries TRBV28 and TRBJ2-7; 9 nucleotides align to TRBD1. The sequence came from a person aged 18 to 75 in good health. CDR3 in amino acids: CASRTPGGQGRWEQYF. CDR3 sequence (DNA): TGTGCCAGCAGAACACCAGGCGGACAGGGGCGATGGGAGCAGTACTTC.